This entry features one TCR beta chain sequence. The antigen is unknown. This sample stems from a study of blood T cells in healthy people across ages. About the research overall: Capturing about one barcoded beta molecule per two T cells was achieved by template switching. The study's findings and limits: Roughly linearly, TCR beta diversity per million T cells fell as age increased. Fewer expanded clones and more diversity marked long-lived versus aged donors.

A second PCR of 7 to 11 cycles used a sample-barcoded 5' primer and a J-beta primer mix. TCRdb fed the 5' RACE reads into MiXCR, producing one record per CDR3 protein. The table has 650,000 to 1,000,000 distinct CDR3 sequences, under 40% seen once. Germline V gives CDR1 DFQATT, CDR2 SNEGSKA (reference sequence). The CDR3 covers 13 residues. Trimming took 7 bases from V and 5 from J, leaving 14 bases between them. This receptor was taken from a man aged 18-30 years in good health. Sequenced input: blood. This chain joins TRBV20-1 and TRBJ1-4; D is uncertain. The CDR3 region has the DNA TGCAGTGTCCCGAAGCCGAACAATGAAAAACTGTTTTTT. Translating gives CSVPKPNNEKLFF.